A single sample is the source of the 6 T cell receptor beta chains below, sequenced in a study of cytomegalovirus exposure and HLA in healthy donors. PCR amplification relied on 60 Vbeta primers (plus 13 Jbeta primers). Clones were sequenced by immunoSEQ multiplex PCR, and TCRdb holds only the in-frame ones, with some missing. The data hold 90,000 to 100,000 clones, with around four fifths observed a single time. Input material: PBMCs. Receptor source: a woman aged 40-49 years in good health and CMV-seronegative.

The rearrangement links TRBV7-2 to TRBJ1-1, with 7 positions matching TRBD1. Trimming cost V 3 bases and J 7 bases; bases outside gene matches: 11. The CDR3 contains 15 residues. Per the germline V gene, CDR1 is SGHTA and CDR2 is FQGNSA. DNA for the CDR3: TGTGCCAGCAGCTTCCCCCACATCGACAGGGTTGAAGCTTTCTTT. It codes for CASSFPHIDRVEAFF.

CDR3 sequence: CASTLGTRVPETQYF. CDR3 coding DNA: TGTGCCAGCACCTTGGGGACTAGGGTTCCAGAGACCCAGTACTTC. The genes are TRBV7-8 and TRBJ2-5, with 8 nucleotides matching TRBD2. V lost 7 bases and J lost 4; bases outside the gene matches: 11. CDR3 length: 15 amino acids. CDR1 and CDR2 from the germline V gene are SGHVS and FQNEAQ. The full variable domain, with the rest looked up from reference TRBV7-8 and TRBJ2-5, is GAGVSQSPRYKVAKRGQDVALRCDPISGHVSLFWYQQALGQGPEFLTYFQNEAQLDKSGLPSDRFFAERPEGSVSTLKIQRTQQEDSAVYLCASTLGTRVPETQYFGPGTRLLVL.

The chain links TRBV7-9 to TRBJ1-2, with 10 bases matching TRBD1. V shed 0 bases and J 6 bases; nucleotides not matched to a gene: 7. The CDR3 spans 16 residues. Germline V gene sequence: CDR1 SEHNR, CDR2 FQNEAQ (reference sequence). The CDR3 coding sequence is TGTGCCAGCAGCTTAGCTCGGGACAGGGGATTGAATGGCTACACCTTC. This translates into CASSLARDRGLNGYTF.

The rearrangement uses TRBV7-2 and TRBJ2-5; tentatively, D is TRBD2 (6 bases). TRBJ2-7 explains the end of the DNA better; the J call may be wrong. This CDR3 is 14 amino acids long. The germline V gene has CDR1 SGHTA and CDR2 FQGNSA. Here the CDR3 reads CASSPSGTSYEQYF. In DNA, the CDR3 is TGTGCCAGCAGCCCAAGTGGGACTTCCTACGAGCAGTACTTC.

This clone occurred a few times. CDR3 amino acids: CASSPGETVKAFF. CDR3 DNA: TGTGCCAGCAGCCCGGGGGAGACAGTGAAGGCTTTCTTT. V and J are TRBV5-6 and TRBJ1-1; D may be TRBD1 (5 bases). The length of the CDR3 is 13 residues. The germline V gene encodes CDR1 SGHDT and CDR2 YYEEEE. Between the trimmed V and J ends, which lost 4 bases and 11 bases, there was a span of 18 bases. Supplemented by reference TRBV5-6 and TRBJ1-1, the full variable domain reads DAGVTQSPTHLIKTRGQQVTLRCSPKSGHDTVSWYQQALGQGPQFIFQYYEEEERQRGNFPDRFSGHQFPNYSSELNVNALLLGDSALYLCASSPGETVKAFFGQGTRLTVV.

V gene TRBV28 combines with J gene TRBJ2-5, with TRBD1 matching 7 bases. The CDR3 extends over 14 amino acids. Trimming cost V 6 bases and J 4 bases; bases outside gene matches: 8. Germline loops: CDR1 MDHEN, CDR2 SYDVKM. The CDR3 spells CASRGGNRGETQYF. In nucleotides, the CDR3 is TGTGCCAGCAGAGGCGGTAACAGGGGAGAGACCCAGTACTTC. The complete variable domain, with remaining parts taken from reference TRBV28 and TRBJ2-5, reads DVKVTQSSRYLVKRTGEKVFLECVQDMDHENMFWYRQDPGLGLRLIYFSYDVKMKEKGDIPEGYSVSREKKERFSLILESASTNQTSMYLCASRGGNRGETQYFGPGTRLLVL.